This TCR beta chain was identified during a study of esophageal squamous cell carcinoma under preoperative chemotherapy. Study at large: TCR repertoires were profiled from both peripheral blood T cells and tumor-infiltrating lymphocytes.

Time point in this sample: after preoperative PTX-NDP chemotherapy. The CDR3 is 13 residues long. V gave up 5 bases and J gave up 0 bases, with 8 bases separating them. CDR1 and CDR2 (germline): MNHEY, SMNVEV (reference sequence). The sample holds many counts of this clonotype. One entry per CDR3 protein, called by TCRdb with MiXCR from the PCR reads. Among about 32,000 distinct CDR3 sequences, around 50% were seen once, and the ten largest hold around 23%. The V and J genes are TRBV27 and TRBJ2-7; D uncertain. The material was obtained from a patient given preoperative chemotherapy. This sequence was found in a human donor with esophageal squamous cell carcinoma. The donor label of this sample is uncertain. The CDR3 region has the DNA TGTGCCAGCAGTCTACGGACCTCCTACGAGCAGTACTTC. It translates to CASSLRTSYEQYF.